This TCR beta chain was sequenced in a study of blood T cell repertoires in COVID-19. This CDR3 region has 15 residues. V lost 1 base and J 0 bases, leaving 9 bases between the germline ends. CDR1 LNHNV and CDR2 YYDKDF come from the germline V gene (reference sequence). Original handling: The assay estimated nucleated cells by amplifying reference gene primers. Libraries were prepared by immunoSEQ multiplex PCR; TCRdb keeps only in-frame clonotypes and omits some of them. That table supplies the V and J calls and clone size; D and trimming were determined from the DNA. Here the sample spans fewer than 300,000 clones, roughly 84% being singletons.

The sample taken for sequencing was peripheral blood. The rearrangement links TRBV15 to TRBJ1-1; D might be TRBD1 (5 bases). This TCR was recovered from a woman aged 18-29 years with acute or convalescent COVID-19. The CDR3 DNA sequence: TGTGCCACCAGCAGAGGACAGATATTGAACACTGAAGCTTTCTTT. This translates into CATSRGQILNTEAFF.